Listed below are T cell receptor beta chains from one sample, sequenced in a study of cytomegalovirus exposure and HLA in healthy donors. Some clones are missing from TCRdb's copy, which holds only in-frame ones; the method was immunoSEQ multiplex PCR. The table shows 100,000 or so clones, with about 74% occurring only once. Material: PBMCs. These TCRs come from a male donor in good health and CMV-seropositive. The CDR3 runs from the conserved cysteine through the conserved F or W. A D gene is named only where the DNA matches it firmly. Only some rows state a clone size, as once, few, many or a class for expanded clones.

>TRBV7-9|TRBJ1-1|NA|NA
CASRFGGTGTEAFF
TGTGCCAGCAGATTTGGGGGGACGGGCACTGAAGCTTTCTTT
>TRBV29-1|TRBJ1-1|NA|few
CSVEWGRGTEAFF
TGCAGCGTTGAGTGGGGGCGCGGCACTGAAGCTTTCTTT
>TRBV6-6|TRBJ2-7|TRBD2|NA
CASSYSSAGGFYEQYF
TGTGCCAGCAGTTACTCGAGTGCGGGAGGGTTCTACGAGCAGTACTTC
>TRBV19|TRBJ2-7|NA|NA
CASSTRDKSYEQYF
TGTGCCAGTAGTACCCGGGACAAGTCCTACGAGCAGTACTTC
>TRBV7-9|TRBJ2-7|TRBD1|NA
CASSLDRTGGVEQYF
TGTGCCAGCAGCTTAGATCGTACAGGGGGAGTAGAGCAGTACTTC
>TRBV5-1|TRBJ2-2|NA|few
CASSFGVGELFF
TGCGCCAGCAGCTTCGGGGTCGGGGAGCTGTTTTTT
>TRBV15|TRBJ1-1|TRBD1|NA
CATSRSTGGTEAFF
TGTGCCACCAGCAGGTCAACAGGGGGCACTGAAGCTTTCTTT
>TRBV6-6|TRBJ2-1|NA|NA
CASNLAGLYEQFF
TGTGCCAGCAATCTAGCCGGTCTCTATGAGCAGTTCTTC
>TRBV6-5|TRBJ2-7|TRBD1|NA
CASSYSTGAYEQYF
TGTGCCAGCAGTTACTCGACAGGGGCCTACGAGCAGTACTTC
>TRBV7-2|TRBJ2-1|NA|NA
CASSSGGGTGNEQFF
TGTGCCAGCAGCTCCGGAGGGGGCACCGGGAATGAGCAGTTCTTC
>TRBV29-1|TRBJ2-2|TRBD1|NA
CSVQGALDTGELFF
TGCAGCGTCCAGGGGGCGCTTGACACCGGGGAGCTGTTTTTT
>TRBV7-2|TRBJ2-5|TRBD2|NA
CASSLSGRPGETQYF
TGTGCCAGCAGCCTTAGCGGGAGGCCTGGGGAGACCCAGTACTTC
>TRBV5-1|TRBJ2-3|NA|NA
CASSEDYPTDTQYF
TGCGCCAGCAGCGAGGACTACCCCACAGATACGCAGTATTTT
>TRBV7-2|TRBJ1-2|TRBD1|NA
CASSGQQGNGYTF
TGTGCCAGCAGCGGACAACAGGGGAATGGCTACACCTTC
>TRBV29-1|TRBJ2-7|TRBD1|NA
CSGSGQYEQYF
TGCAGCGGGTCGGGACAGTACGAGCAGTACTTC
>TRBV5-6|TRBJ1-1|NA|NA
CASSFPDMNTEAFF
TGTGCCAGCAGCTTCCCAGACATGAACACTGAAGCTTTCTTT
>TRBV18|TRBJ1-1|TRBD1|NA
CASSQGTGWMNTEAFF
TGTGCCAGCTCACAGGGGACAGGCTGGATGAACACTGAAGCTTTCTTT
>TRBV25-1|TRBJ2-1|NA|NA
CASRGNNRGNEQFF
TGTGCCAGCCGCGGGAATAACAGGGGCAATGAGCAGTTCTTC
>TRBV6-5|TRBJ2-7|NA|once
CASGTGDYEQYF
TGTGCCAGCGGCACCGGGGACTACGAGCAGTACTTC
>TRBV6-5|TRBJ2-7|NA|NA
CASSWGDEQYF
TGTGCCAGCAGTTGGGGGGACGAGCAGTACTTC
>TRBV7-2|TRBJ2-2|TRBD2|NA
CASSSLAGGLTGELFF
TGTGCCAGCAGCTCCCTAGCGGGAGGACTAACCGGGGAGCTGTTTTTT
>TRBV7-8|TRBJ2-7|NA|once
CASSLTPFPGAVPDEQYF
TGTGCCAGCAGCTTAACCCCCTTCCCGGGAGCCGTCCCGGACGAGCAGTACTTC
>TRBV7-2|TRBJ1-4|NA|NA
CASSFFNEKLFF
TGTGCCAGCAGCTTCTTCAATGAAAAACTGTTTTTT
>TRBV29-1|TRBJ1-1|NA|NA
CSAGKGQNTEAFF
TGCAGCGCGGGTAAGGGACAGAACACTGAAGCTTTCTTT
>TRBV15|TRBJ1-2|TRBD1|NA
CATSRDDRGGYTF
TGTGCCACCAGCAGAGATGACAGGGGAGGCTACACCTTC
>TRBV27|TRBJ1-5|NA|NA
CASSSYVRQGNQPQHF
TGTGCCAGCAGTTCCTACGTACGGCAGGGCAATCAGCCCCAGCATTTT
>TRBV5-5|TRBJ2-7|TRBD2|few
CASSLGGLAGGLNEQYF
TGTGCCAGCAGCTTGGGAGGACTAGCGGGAGGGCTAAACGAGCAGTACTTC
>TRBV7-9|TRBJ2-1|NA|few
CASRAPTGQHYNEQFF
TGTGCCAGCAGGGCTCCTACGGGACAACACTACAATGAGCAGTTCTTC
>TRBV13|TRBJ1-1|NA|NA
CASSFGREVGTEAFF
TGTGCCAGCAGCTTCGGCCGCGAGGTTGGGACTGAAGCTTTCTTT
>TRBV9|TRBJ1-1|NA|few
CASSVGPLNTEAFF
TGTGCCAGCAGCGTAGGTCCGTTGAACACTGAAGCTTTCTTT
>TRBV18|TRBJ2-3|NA|NA
CASSPPLGHPDTQYF
TGTGCCAGCTCACCACCCTTGGGACATCCAGATACGCAGTATTTT
>TRBV5-6|TRBJ1-2|TRBD1|NA
CASSLRQGVGYGYTF
TGTGCCAGCAGCTTGCGGCAGGGGGTGGGCTATGGCTACACCTTC
>TRBV28|TRBJ1-1|NA|few
CASSPGQNTEAFF
TGTGCCAGCAGCCCCGGACAGAACACTGAAGCTTTCTTT
>TRBV28|TRBJ1-4|NA|NA
CASSFGATNEKLFF
TGTGCCAGCAGTTTTGGAGCAACTAATGAAAAACTGTTTTTT
>TRBV28|TRBJ1-5|TRBD1|NA
CASSLEGGDNQPQHF
TGTGCCAGCAGTTTAGAAGGGGGCGACAATCAGCCCCAGCATTTT
>TRBV6-5|TRBJ1-1|NA|NA
CASSFVYRVMNTEAFF
TGTGCCAGCAGTTTCGTCTACAGGGTTATGAACACTGAAGCTTTCTTT
>TRBV10-3|TRBJ1-2|NA|once
CAITGDRDGYTF
TGTGCCATCACGGGGGATCGGGATGGCTACACCTTC
>TRBV7-2|TRBJ1-6|NA|NA
CASTNRVESPLHF
TGTGCCAGCACCAACAGGGTAGAGTCACCCCTCCACTTT
>TRBV7-9|TRBJ2-7|TRBD2|NA
CSSSFRAGGPYEQYF
TGTTCCAGCAGCTTCAGAGCGGGAGGGCCTTACGAGCAGTACTTC
>TRBV7-2|TRBJ2-1|NA|once
CASSLGGGGPYNEQFF
TGTGCCAGCAGCTTAGGGGGGGGCGGACCTTACAATGAGCAGTTCTTC
>TRBV2|TRBJ1-5|NA|NA
CASSERGGWGSSF
TGTGCCAGCAGTGAAAGGGGGGGTTGGGGCAGTTCCTTT
>TRBV2|TRBJ1-2|TRBD1|once
CASSSKDRGGGYGYTF
TGTGCCAGCAGCTCCAAGGACAGGGGAGGAGGCTATGGCTACACCTTC
>TRBV27|TRBJ2-1|TRBD2|NA
CASSSLGGGPYNEQFF
TGTGCCAGCAGTTCCCTCGGCGGGGGACCCTACAATGAGCAGTTCTTC
>TRBV5-4|TRBJ2-7|TRBD2|NA
CASRPRGGEEQYF
TGTGCCAGCAGGCCACGGGGGGGGGAGGAGCAGTACTTC
>TRBV28|TRBJ2-3|TRBD1|once
CASTPGQEDTQYF
TGTGCCAGCACCCCAGGACAGGAAGATACGCAGTATTTT
>TRBV19|TRBJ2-6|NA|NA
CASSSQTGANVLTF
TGTGCCAGTAGTTCCCAGACTGGGGCCAACGTCCTGACTTTC
>TRBV7-3|TRBJ2-3|TRBD2|NA
CASSPRPGGRASTDTQYF
TGTGCCAGCAGCCCCCGACCGGGCGGGAGGGCCAGCACAGATACGCAGTATTTT
>TRBV11-2|TRBJ2-5|NA|NA
CASSLIPSAETQYF
TGTGCCAGCAGCTTAATTCCTAGCGCGGAGACCCAGTACTTC
>TRBV4-2|TRBJ1-2|NA|NA
CASSQDYTLGGVYGYTF
TGTGCCAGCAGCCAAGATTATACTCTGGGAGGGGTCTATGGCTACACCTTC
>TRBV6-1|TRBJ2-3|NA|NA
CASSEEDRVTQYF
TGTGCCAGCAGTGAGGAGGATCGGGTCACGCAGTATTTT
>TRBV11-2|TRBJ2-7|TRBD1|NA
CASSSDRVAYEQYF
TGTGCCAGCAGCTCTGACAGGGTTGCCTACGAGCAGTACTTC
>TRBV7-2|TRBJ2-7|TRBD2|NA
CASSVTSGPAYEQYF
TGTGCCAGCAGCGTCACTAGCGGGCCGGCCTACGAGCAGTACTTC
>TRBV4-2|TRBJ2-3|TRBD2|NA
CASSQDTPDPGGRTQYF
TGTGCCAGCAGCCAAGATACGCCAGACCCCGGGGGGAGGACGCAGTATTTT
>TRBV27|TRBJ2-7|TRBD2|NA
CAAGRAVGLTLYEQYF
TGTGCCGCCGGTCGAGCCGTGGGACTAACCCTCTACGAGCAGTACTTC
>TRBV4-2|TRBJ2-1|NA|few
CASSQELRRASYNEQFF
TGTGCCAGCAGCCAAGAACTAAGGCGGGCCTCCTACAATGAGCAGTTCTTC
>TRBV5-5|TRBJ1-2|NA|NA
CASSLDSTYGYTF
TGTGCCAGCAGCCTGGACAGTACCTATGGCTACACCTTC